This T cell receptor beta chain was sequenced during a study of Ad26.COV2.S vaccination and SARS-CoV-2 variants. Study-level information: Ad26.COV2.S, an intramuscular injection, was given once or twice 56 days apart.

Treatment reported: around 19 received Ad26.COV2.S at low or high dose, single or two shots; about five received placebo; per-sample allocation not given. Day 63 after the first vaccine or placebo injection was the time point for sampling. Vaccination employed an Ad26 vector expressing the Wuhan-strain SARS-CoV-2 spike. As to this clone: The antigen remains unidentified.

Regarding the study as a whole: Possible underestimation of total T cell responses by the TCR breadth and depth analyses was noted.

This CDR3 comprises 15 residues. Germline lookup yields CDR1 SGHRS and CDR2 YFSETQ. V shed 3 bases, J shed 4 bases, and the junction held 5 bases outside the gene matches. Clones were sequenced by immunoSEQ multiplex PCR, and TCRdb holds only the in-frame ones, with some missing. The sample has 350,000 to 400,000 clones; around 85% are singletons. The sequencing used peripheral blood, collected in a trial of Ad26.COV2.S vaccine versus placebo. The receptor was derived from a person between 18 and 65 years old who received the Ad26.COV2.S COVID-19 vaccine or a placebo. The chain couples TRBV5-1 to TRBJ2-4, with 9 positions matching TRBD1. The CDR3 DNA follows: TGCGCCAGCAGCTCCTCCGGGACAGGGAAAAACATTCAGTACTTC. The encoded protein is CASSSSGTGKNIQYF.